The 23 T cell receptor beta chains given below trace back to one sample, sequenced in a study of T cells in localized non-small cell lung cancer. Profiled with immunoSEQ multiplex PCR; TCRdb holds only in-frame clones, not every one. The data contain approximately 64,000 clones, 85% to 90% of them singletons. Material: peripheral blood, obtained before any cancer treatment. Every receptor here comes from a woman between 35 and 70 years old with stage I lung adenocarcinoma.

V usage is TRBV2 and J usage is TRBJ2-1; a possible D gene is TRBD1 (5 bases). Germline CDR1 reads SNHLY; CDR2 reads FYNNEI. This CDR3 region has 15 residues. The V and J ends lost 4 bases and 4 bases respectively, with 14 bases between them. CDR3: CASSVQAGPYNEQFF. CDR3 nucleotides: TGTGCCAGCAGTGTACAGGCCGGACCGTACAATGAGCAGTTCTTC.

The CDR3 DNA reads TGCGCCAGCAGCTTGGCATCTTGGACCGGACAGGGGTTGAATGAGCAGTTCTTC. As protein: CASSLASWTGQGLNEQFF. The chain recombines TRBV5-1 with TRBJ2-1, with 9 bases matching TRBD1. Trimming cost V 0 bases and J 7 bases; bases outside gene matches: 14. The CDR3 covers 18 residues. Germline loops: CDR1 SGHRS, CDR2 YFSETQ.

This clone occurred a few times. The chain has TRBV9 and TRBJ1-1; D is possibly TRBD1 (5 bases). The germline V and J ends were trimmed by 2 bases and 4 bases, with 9 bases remaining between them. Germline CDR1 is SGDLS and CDR2 is YYNGEE. CDR3 size: 13 residues. DNA for the CDR3: TGTGCCAGCAGCGTCGGGAGGGGCACTGAAGCTTTCTTT. Its protein product is CASSVGRGTEAFF.

The V and J genes are TRBV29-1 and TRBJ2-3; D call uncertain. Germline assignment: CDR1 SQVTM and CDR2 ANQGSEA. V was cut by 0 bases and J by 4 bases, with 5 bases left in between. The CDR3 totals 12 residues. Written as DNA, the CDR3 is TGCAGCGTTGAAGAAGGATCAGATACGCAGTATTTT. This sequence encodes CSVEEGSDTQYF.

The sample holds one count of this clone. The chain carries TRBV6-1 and TRBJ1-5, with D unclear. This CDR3 has 13 residues. CDR1 is MNHNS, CDR2 SASEGT, per germline. V gave up 5 bases and J gave up 5 bases, with 10 bases separating them. The CDR3 DNA sequence: TGTGCCAGCAGTACCCGGGGAGATCAGCCCCAGCATTTT. This codes for CASSTRGDQPQHF.

The chain employs TRBV6-4 and TRBJ2-2, with a tentative D call TRBD2 (6 bases). Looked up from germline, CDR1 is MRHNA and CDR2 is SNTAGT. This CDR3 has 14 amino acids. With 5 bases removed from V and 2 bases from J, the gap between germline ends came to 9 bases. The CDR3 DNA follows: TGTGCCAGCAGTAGGGAGGCAAACACCGGGGAGCTGTTTTTT. Its protein product is CASSREANTGELFF.

This clone was observed a single time. The rearrangement uses TRBV7-8 and TRBJ1-1, with D maybe TRBD1 (6 bases). Trimming stripped 5 bases from V and 5 bases from J, with 18 bases between. Germline V lookup: CDR1 SGHVS, CDR2 FQNEAQ. This CDR3 region has 15 residues. DNA for the CDR3: TGTGCCAGCAGCCTCCGGACACTGAGGGGGACTGAAGCTTTCTTT. Translating gives CASSLRTLRGTEAFF.

CDR3 in amino acids: CASSQTGNSNQPQHF. CDR3 nucleotides: TGTGCCAGCAGCCAGACAGGGAACAGCAATCAGCCCCAGCATTTT. V is TRBV7-2 and J is TRBJ1-5; 7 positions agree with TRBD1. Looked up from germline, CDR1 is SGHTA and CDR2 is FQGNSA. The CDR3 loop spans 15 amino acids. The ends lost 5 bases at V and 1 base at J; junction bases unmatched: 5.

This rearrangement joins TRBV7-9 to TRBJ2-5; D gene uncertain. V lost 5 bases, J lost 2 bases, and 12 bases lay in between. Germline values: CDR1 SEHNR, CDR2 FQNEAQ (reference sequence). There are 14 residues in the CDR3. The CDR3 reads CASSEGRSQETQYF. CDR3 DNA: TGTGCCAGCAGCGAAGGACGGTCTCAAGAGACCCAGTACTTC.

V is TRBV30 and J is TRBJ2-1; D unclear. The germline V gene has CDR1 GTSNPN and CDR2 SVGIG (reference sequence). CDR3 length: 11 amino acids. Between the trimmed V and J ends, which lost 3 bases and 8 bases, there was a span of 8 bases. The CDR3 spells CAWSGLYEQFF. The CDR3 DNA sequence: TGTGCCTGGAGCGGATTGTATGAGCAGTTCTTC. The whole variable domain, filled in from reference TRBV30 and TRBJ2-1, reads SQTIHQWPATLVQPVGSPLSLECTVEGTSNPNLYWYRQAAGRGLQLLFYSVGIGQISSEVPQNLSASRPQDRQFILSSKKLLLSDSGFYLCAWSGLYEQFFGPGTRLTVL.

CDR3 residues: CASSPLSGTSSYNEQFF. The CDR3 DNA is TGTGCCAGCAGTCCCCTATCGGGAACTAGCTCCTACAATGAGCAGTTCTTC. The chain recombines TRBV28 with TRBJ2-1, with D tentatively TRBD2 (5 bases). The CDR3 contains 17 residues. In germline, CDR1 is MDHEN, CDR2 SYDVKM. The ends were cut back, 5 bases at V and 0 bases at J, with 17 bases in the middle.

The chain joins TRBV5-7 to TRBJ1-3; D call uncertain. TRBV5-7 is labeled an ORF, and its function is uncertain. V was cut by 0 bases and J by 0 bases, with 13 bases left in between. The CDR3 contains 17 residues. The CDR3: CASSLAGGCHSGNTIYF. The CDR3 nucleotides are TGTGCCAGCAGCTTGGCTGGCGGATGTCACTCTGGAAACACCATATATTTT.

The chain uses TRBV30 and TRBJ2-5; D ambiguous. This CDR3 has 13 amino acids. CDR1 GTSNPN and CDR2 SVGIG come from the germline V gene (reference sequence). V lost 1 base to trimming and J lost 5 bases, with 11 bases between them. CDR3 in DNA: TGTGCCTGGAGTGGAGGCACCGTGGAGACCCAGTACTTC. Translated, it gives CAWSGGTVETQYF.

The rearrangement uses TRBV5-1 and TRBJ1-3; 12 bases are shared with TRBD1. This CDR3 region has 18 residues. CDR1 and CDR2 from the germline V gene are SGHRS and YFSETQ. V shed 4 bases and J 8 bases; nucleotides not matched to a gene: 16. The CDR3 DNA reads TGCGCCAGCAGCGGCAGACCGGGACAGGGGGCGGGGGGAGACACCATATATTTT. This encodes CASSGRPGQGAGGDTIYF.

This chain uses TRBV7-2 with TRBJ1-5; 9 nucleotides line up with TRBD1. CDR1 and CDR2 from the germline V gene are SGHTA and FQGNSA. The CDR3 has 15 residues. The V and J ends lost 4 bases and 2 bases, in that order; junction bases with no gene match: 3. CDR3 sequence: CASSSGQGRNQPQHF. The CDR3 DNA follows: TGTGCCAGCAGCTCCGGACAGGGGCGCAATCAGCCCCAGCATTTT.

V and J are TRBV13 and TRBJ1-1, with a tentative D call TRBD1 (6 bases). This CDR3 has 16 amino acids. V was shortened by 5 bases and J by 6 bases, with 22 bases between the two germline ends. Germline loops: CDR1 PRHDT, CDR2 FYEKMQ (reference sequence). The CDR3 is CASSPTGKGFRAEAFF. The CDR3 nucleotides read TGTGCCAGCAGCCCTACAGGGAAGGGTTTTAGGGCTGAAGCTTTCTTT.

This rearrangement joins TRBV6-6 to TRBJ1-4; no reliable D call. Germline V gene lookup returns CDR1 MNHNY and CDR2 SVGAGI (reference sequence). CDR3 length equals 16 residues. V was clipped by 2 bases and J by 4 bases, with 14 bases between them. The CDR3: CASSYPRGRGNEKLFF. CDR3 DNA: TGTGCCAGCAGTTACCCCCGTGGACGCGGTAATGAAAAACTGTTTTTT.

The chain recombines TRBV11-3 with TRBJ2-1; D gene uncertain. The CDR3 is made up of 12 amino acids. Germline V gives CDR1 SGHNT, CDR2 YENEEA. The V gene lost 0 bases and the J gene lost 8 bases, with 5 bases spanning the gap. The DNA for the CDR3 is TGTGCCAGCAGCTTAGATCGGGATGAGCAGTTCTTC. It translates to CASSLDRDEQFF.

The rearrangement joins TRBV5-4 to TRBJ2-1; D gene unclear. There are 15 residues in the CDR3. Germline V lookup: CDR1 SGHNT, CDR2 YYREEE (reference sequence). The V end lost 0 bases, the J end lost 4 bases, and 11 bases lay between the germline ends. CDR3 sequence: CASSLAGSAYNEQFF. The CDR3 DNA sequence: TGTGCCAGCAGCTTGGCAGGAAGCGCTTACAATGAGCAGTTCTTC. Full variable domain (missing parts from reference TRBV5-4 and TRBJ2-1): ETGVTQSPTHLIKTRGQQVTLRCSSQSGHNTVSWYQQALGQGPQFIFQYYREEENGRGNFPPRFSGLQFPNYSSELNVNALELDDSALYLCASSLAGSAYNEQFFGPGTRLTVL.

The chain uses TRBV6-4 and TRBJ1-1, with D perhaps matching TRBD1 (6 bases). Germline V gives CDR1 MRHNA, CDR2 SNTAGT. The CDR3 runs 15 residues. V lost 5 bases and J 1 base, leaving 14 bases between the germline ends. In DNA, the CDR3 is TGTGCCAGCAGTTTGATAGGAGGGGGGAACACTGAAGCTTTCTTT. This encodes CASSLIGGGNTEAFF.

V is TRBV7-9 and J is TRBJ1-2, with no clear D. Per germline, CDR1 SEHNR and CDR2 FQNEAQ (reference sequence). The V end was cut by 3 bases, the J end by 8 bases, with 7 bases between. This CDR3 spans 11 amino acids. In nucleotides, the CDR3 is TGTGCCAGCAGCTTGGGAGGGGGCTACACCTTC. Amino acid sequence: CASSLGGGYTF.

The chain uses TRBV19 and TRBJ2-1; no clear D. The CDR3 length is 14 residues. Per the germline V gene, CDR1 is LNHDA and CDR2 is SQIVND (reference sequence). Between the trimmed V and J ends, which lost 4 bases and 9 bases, there was a span of 16 bases. This CDR3 reads CASSNQFQEVEQFF. In nucleotides, the CDR3 is TGTGCCAGTAGTAACCAATTCCAGGAAGTTGAGCAGTTCTTC.

The rearrangement links TRBV5-4 to TRBJ2-1; TRBD2 agrees at 14 bases. This CDR3 comprises 17 residues. Germline-derived CDR1 and CDR2 are SGHNT and YYREEE (reference sequence). The V segment lost 2 bases and the J segment 8 bases; nucleotides outside the gene matches: 9. The CDR3 region is CASSFAPTSGRAHEQFF. CDR3 in DNA: TGTGCCAGCAGCTTCGCACCGACTAGCGGGAGGGCCCATGAGCAGTTCTTC.